This TCR beta chain was profiled in a study of T cell repertoires in cytomegalovirus infection. Study-level background: HLA-B-restricted CMV epitopes that are well studied were used alongside recently identified HLA-C-restricted ones. Study-level results: The ex vivo response was dominated by HLA-C-restricted CMV-specific TCR beta clonotypes.

TCRdb reanalysed the reads using MiXCR and keeps one entry per CDR3 protein. The sample has about 770,000 distinct CDR3 sequences, 25% to 35% seen once; the top ten hold around 13%. This CDR3 has 12 amino acids. V lost 0 bases and J lost 2, with 3 bases in between. Germline values: CDR1 DFQATT, CDR2 SNEGSKA (reference sequence). In regard to this clonotype: What it binds is unknown.

This TCR came from a human donor in good health (CMV status not recorded). Some clones in this sample may be carry-over from other donors' samples. The J gene is TRBJ2-3, the V gene TRBV20-1; D remains unclear. The sample in question was cultured CD8+ T cells from PBMCs, obtained from culture after CMV antigen stimulation. The CDR3 loop reads CSARDITDTQYF. The CDR3 nucleotides are TGCAGTGCTAGAGACATCACAGATACGCAGTATTTT.